The 23 T cell receptor beta chains below were found in one sample sequenced in a study of beta chain features in type 1 diabetes. The study reverse transcribed the entire isolated RNA, so it sequenced expressed TCRB transcripts. TCRdb's copy holds only in-frame clones and misses some; the assay was immunoSEQ multiplex PCR. The table records hundreds of thousands of clones, 10% to 15% of them present only once. The sequencing sample was made of naive CD4+ T cells from blood. The receptor source for this set is a man between 18 and 35 years old in good health.

The genes are TRBV30 and TRBJ2-7; 7 bases are shared with TRBD1. Trimming cost V 2 bases and J 9 bases; bases outside gene matches: 7. The CDR3 runs to 12 residues. The germline V gene has CDR1 GTSNPN and CDR2 SVGIG (reference sequence). The DNA of the CDR3 is TGTGCCTGGAGTCATACAGGGGAATGGCAGTACTTC. Its protein product is CAWSHTGEWQYF.

The chain uses TRBV5-6 and TRBJ1-1, with a weak D call TRBD1 (5 bases). There are 15 residues in the CDR3. From germline, CDR1 is SGHDT and CDR2 YYEEEE. V was shortened by 3 bases and J by 1 base, with 13 bases between the two germline ends. The CDR3 region is CASSWQGRSNTEAFF. Here the CDR3 DNA reads TGTGCCAGCAGCTGGCAGGGCCGATCGAACACTGAAGCTTTCTTT.

The sample holds a few counts of this clone. The V and J genes are TRBV30 and TRBJ2-7, with 10 bases identical to TRBD1. CDR1 GTSNPN and CDR2 SVGIG come from the germline V gene (reference sequence). Trimming cost V 4 bases and J 5 bases; bases outside gene matches: 5. The CDR3 covers 13 residues. The DNA of the CDR3 is TGTGCCTGGATCGGAGACAGGGGGCACGAGCAGTACTTC. Translating it yields CAWIGDRGHEQYF. The variable domain in full, with the rest retrieved from reference TRBV30 and TRBJ2-7, is SQTIHQWPATLVQPVGSPLSLECTVEGTSNPNLYWYRQAAGRGLQLLFYSVGIGQISSEVPQNLSASRPQDRQFILSSKKLLLSDSGFYLCAWIGDRGHEQYFGPGTRLTVT.

This clone was counted between two and nine times. The chain couples TRBV18 to TRBJ2-7; D call uncertain. The CDR3 covers 15 residues. Trimming cost V 5 bases and J 3 bases, with 17 bases left between them. The germline CDR1 and CDR2 sequences are KGHSH and LQKENI. This chain's CDR3 is CASSAPAGPNYEQYF. The CDR3 DNA follows: TGTGCCAGCTCAGCCCCAGCAGGCCCAAACTACGAGCAGTACTTC.

This clone turned up a few times. This chain connects TRBV25-1 to TRBJ1-2; D not resolved. With 4 bases removed from V and 1 base from J, the gap between germline ends came to 10 bases. CDR1 MGHDK and CDR2 SYGVNS come from the germline V gene. This CDR3 contains 14 residues. CDR3 bases: TGTGCCAGCAGTGCTTTCGGGTTTAACTATGGCTACACCTTC. It codes for CASSAFGFNYGYTF.

This clone was detected only a few times. The chain combines TRBV7-3 with TRBJ2-7, with 9 bases fitting TRBD2. Germline V gene lookup returns CDR1 SGHTA and CDR2 FQGTGA. The CDR3 is 15 residues long. V trimming: 2 bases; J trimming: 2 bases; junction bases outside the gene matches: 4. CDR3 DNA sequence: TGTGCCAGCAGCTTACGGCTAGCGGGGCCCTACGAGCAGTACTTC. It yields the protein CASSLRLAGPYEQYF. The variable domain in full, with the rest retrieved from reference TRBV7-3 and TRBJ2-7, is GAGVSQTPSNKVTEKGKYVELRCDPISGHTALYWYRQSLGQGPEFLIYFQGTGAADDSGLPNDRFFAVRPEGSVSTLKIQRTERGDSAVYLCASSLRLAGPYEQYFGPGTRLTVT.

This clone was found a few times. The chain uses TRBV10-3 and TRBJ2-1; 10 bases fit TRBD2. CDR1 and CDR2 from the germline V gene are ENHRY and SYGVKD. Trimming took 4 bases from V and 4 from J; bases not matched to a gene: 7. The CDR3 spans 16 residues. The chain's CDR3 is CAISAGLADTYNEQFF. CDR3 in DNA: TGTGCCATCAGTGCTGGACTAGCGGATACATACAATGAGCAGTTCTTC.

The chain combines TRBV9 with TRBJ2-3; D is possibly TRBD2 (5 bases). Deletions cut 2 bases from V and 6 bases from J, with 16 bases between. Germline V lookup: CDR1 SGDLS, CDR2 YYNGEE. This CDR3 spans 15 amino acids. This CDR3 reads CASSVASRSGDTQYF. As DNA, the CDR3 is TGTGCCAGCAGCGTGGCTAGCCGATCGGGGGATACGCAGTATTTT. Looking up the rest from reference TRBV9 and TRBJ2-3 gives the full variable domain: DSGVTQTPKHLITATGQRVTLRCSPRSGDLSVYWYQQSLDQGLQFLIQYYNGEERAKGNILERFSAQQFPDLHSELNLSSLELGDSALYFCASSVASRSGDTQYFGPGTRLTVL.

The V and J genes are TRBV15 and TRBJ2-5; tentative D call: TRBD2 (6 bases). Germline V gives CDR1 LNHNV, CDR2 YYDKDF (reference sequence). V was pared by 4 bases and J by 0 bases, with 9 bases between. The CDR3 loop spans 14 amino acids. The CDR3 here is CATSKAGYQETQYF. For the CDR3, the DNA is TGTGCCACCAGCAAGGCGGGATACCAAGAGACCCAGTACTTC.

This chain uses TRBV5-1 with TRBJ2-5; TRBD1 agrees at 9 bases. Losses at the gene ends were 7 bases for V and 1 base for J; bases not matched to a gene: 8. CDR3 length: 15 amino acids. Germline assignment: CDR1 SGHRS and CDR2 YFSETQ. The CDR3 coding sequence is TGCGCCAGCTGCCAGGGACAGGGTCGCCAAGAGACCCAGTACTTC. Its protein product is CASCQGQGRQETQYF.

The genes are TRBV7-2 and TRBJ2-3; D is unclear. The CDR3 is 13 amino acids. Trimming took 5 bases from V and 6 from J, leaving 12 bases between them. Germline CDR1 reads SGHTA; CDR2 reads FQGNSA. The CDR3 DNA reads TGTGCCAGCAGCCCCGAACGCCGGGATACGCAGTATTTT. Its protein product is CASSPERRDTQYF. Filled out from reference TRBV7-2 and TRBJ2-3, the complete variable domain reads GAGVSQSPSNKVTEKGKDVELRCDPISGHTALYWYRQSLGQGLEFLIYFQGNSAPDKSGLPSDRFSAERTGGSVSTLTIQRTQQEDSAVYLCASSPERRDTQYFGPGTRLTVL.

J is TRBJ2-2 and V is TRBV11-2; 13 nucleotides line up with TRBD2. Per the germline V gene, CDR1 is SGHAT and CDR2 is FQNNGV. Germline trimming cut 5 bases from V and 5 bases from J; bases unmatched to any gene: 11. The CDR3 has 18 residues. CDR3 coding DNA: TGTGCCAGCAGCCACTACCGGACTAGCGGGGGCAGGACCGGGGAGCTGTTTTTT. Its protein product is CASSHYRTSGGRTGELFF.

The chain has TRBV5-1 and TRBJ2-3; 8 bases match TRBD1. The V gene's germline CDR1 is SGHRS and CDR2 YFSETQ. V shed 2 bases, J shed 0 bases, and the junction held 2 bases outside the gene matches. The CDR3 is 15 residues long. CDR3 region: CASSLRTGSTDTQYF. Here the CDR3 DNA reads TGCGCCAGCAGCTTACGGACAGGGAGCACAGATACGCAGTATTTT. Using reference TRBV5-1 and TRBJ2-3 for the parts outside the CDR3, the full variable domain is KAGVTQTPRYLIKTRGQQVTLSCSPISGHRSVSWYQQTPGQGLQFLFEYFSETQRNKGNFPGRFSGRQFSNSRSEMNVSTLELGDSALYLCASSLRTGSTDTQYFGPGTRLTVL.

This clone was counted only a few times. The CDR3 coding sequence is TGTGCCAGCAGCTTATTAGCGGTTTCCTACGAGCAGTACTTC. Residues: CASSLLAVSYEQYF. The V gene is TRBV7-2, the J gene TRBJ2-7, with TRBD2 as a possible D gene (6 bases). V lost 2 bases, J lost 1 base, and 9 bases lay in between. The CDR3 extends over 14 amino acids. CDR1 and CDR2 from the germline V gene are SGHTA and FQGNSA.

The chain couples TRBV6-6 to TRBJ1-6; TRBD1 aligns across 7 bases. Germline loops: CDR1 MNHNY, CDR2 SVGAGI (reference sequence). The CDR3 consists of 13 residues. The V and J ends lost 0 bases and 13 bases, in that order; junction bases with no gene match: 3. DNA for the CDR3: TGTGCCAGCAGTTACTCAGGAGGGGGCCCCCTCCACTTT. It translates to CASSYSGGGPLHF.

The chain has TRBV6-6 and TRBJ1-2; 8 bases line up with TRBD1. Germline lookup yields CDR1 MNHNY and CDR2 SVGAGI (reference sequence). J gave up 8 bases and V 6 bases, and 8 bases lay outside the gene matches. This CDR3 has 13 amino acids. The CDR3 nucleotides are TGTGCCAGCAGGACCGCAGGGGGCTGGGGCTACACCTTC. Its translation is CASRTAGGWGYTF.

The chain links TRBV7-2 to TRBJ2-3; tentative D call: TRBD1 (6 bases). The CDR3 totals 12 residues. Germline CDR1 is SGHTA and CDR2 is FQGNSA. V lost 2 bases and J 7 bases, leaving 7 bases between the germline ends. The CDR3 DNA follows: TGTGCCAGCAGCTTACAGGGGTATACGCAGTATTTT. Translation gives CASSLQGYTQYF.

This chain connects TRBV29-1 to TRBJ2-5; D is unclear. The CDR3 is 16 residues long. Trimming pared 1 base from V and 0 bases from J, leaving 15 bases between. CDR1 and CDR2 from the germline V gene are SQVTM and ANQGSEA. The CDR3 is CSVEGRRQNYQETQYF. The CDR3 coding sequence is TGCAGCGTTGAAGGAAGGCGGCAGAACTACCAAGAGACCCAGTACTTC.

This clone has more than one count but fewer than ten. V usage is TRBV9 and J usage is TRBJ2-1, with D maybe TRBD1 (6 bases). Deletions cut 4 bases from V and 3 bases from J, with 11 bases between. This CDR3 region has 14 residues. The V gene's germline CDR1 is SGDLS and CDR2 YYNGEE. CDR3 loop: CASSPVDSYNEQFF. The CDR3 DNA sequence: TGTGCCAGCAGCCCTGTGGACAGCTACAATGAGCAGTTCTTC.

This clone has a handful of counts. The J gene is TRBJ1-1, the V gene TRBV29-1, with TRBD1 matching over 7 bases. There are 10 residues in the CDR3. Looked up from germline, CDR1 is SQVTM and CDR2 is ANQGSEA. V lost 5 bases to trimming and J lost 7 bases; unmatched junction nucleotides: 1. The CDR3 bases are TGCAGCGTTCGACAGGGTGAAGCTTTCTTT. Residues: CSVRQGEAFF.

This clone was recorded a few times. The CDR3 is CASSYSVTENTEAFF. The CDR3 DNA sequence: TGTGCCAGCAGTTACTCAGTGACAGAGAACACTGAAGCTTTCTTT. The J gene is TRBJ1-1, the V gene TRBV6-5; TRBD1 might be the D (5 bases). Deletions cut 0 bases from V and 1 base from J, with 9 bases between. Germline CDR1 is MNHEY and CDR2 is SVGAGI. This CDR3 comprises 15 residues.

The chain employs TRBV30 and TRBJ1-5; 9 bases line up with TRBD1. The CDR3 consists of 13 residues. V lost 5 bases and J lost 5; bases outside the gene matches: 4. The germline V gene encodes CDR1 GTSNPN and CDR2 SVGIG (reference sequence). The CDR3 protein is CAWGDRAYQPQHF. CDR3 coding DNA: TGTGCCTGGGGGGACAGGGCCTATCAGCCCCAGCATTTT.

This clone was recorded many times. V and J are TRBV5-4 and TRBJ2-1, with 8 bases lining up with TRBD2. Germline CDR1 reads SGHNT; CDR2 reads YYREEE (reference sequence). The J segment lost 6 bases and the V segment lost 3 bases, leaving 8 bases of the junction unmatched. The CDR3 runs 15 residues. The CDR3 is CASSSRGLGRNEQFF. The CDR3 DNA follows: TGTGCCAGCAGCTCCCGGGGACTAGGTCGCAATGAGCAGTTCTTC.